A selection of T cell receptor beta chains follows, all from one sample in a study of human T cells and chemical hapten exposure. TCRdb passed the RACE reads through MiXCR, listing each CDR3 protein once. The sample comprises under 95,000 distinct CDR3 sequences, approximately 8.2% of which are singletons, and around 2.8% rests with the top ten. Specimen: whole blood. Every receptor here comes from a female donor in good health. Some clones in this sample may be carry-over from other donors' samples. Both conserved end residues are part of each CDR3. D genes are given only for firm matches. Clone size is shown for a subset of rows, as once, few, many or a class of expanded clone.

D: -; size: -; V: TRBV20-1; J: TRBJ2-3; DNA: TGCAGTGCTAGGTCCCCCGGGACCCCCCGAACAGATACGCAGTATTTT; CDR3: CSARSPGTPRTDTQYF
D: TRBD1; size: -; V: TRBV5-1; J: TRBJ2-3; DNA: TGCGCCAGCAGCCGGACCCCTGCCGGACAGGGGGCTTTGTGGACGCAGTATTTT; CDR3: CASSRTPAGQGALWTQYF
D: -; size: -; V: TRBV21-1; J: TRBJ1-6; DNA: TGTGCCAGCAGCAAAGGAGAGATGGGCGGCGGATCCTCACCCCTCCACTTT; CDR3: CASSKGEMGGGSSPLHF
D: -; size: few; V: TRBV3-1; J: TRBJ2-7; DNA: TGTGCCAGCAGCCAGGGCCTCTACCAGCAGTACTTC; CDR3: CASSQGLYQQYF
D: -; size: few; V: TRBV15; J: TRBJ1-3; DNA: TGTGCCACCAGCGGTAGACCGCTCTCTGGAAACACCATATATTTT; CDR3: CATSGRPLSGNTIYF
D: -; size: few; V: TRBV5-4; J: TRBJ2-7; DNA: TGTGCCAGCAGGGGCGGGACAGAGTCCATCGAGCAGTACTTC; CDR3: CASRGGTESIEQYF
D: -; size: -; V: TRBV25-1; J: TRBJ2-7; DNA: TGTGCCAGCAGGGGGTATATTGACGGAAGCTCCTACGAGCAGTACTTC; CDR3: CASRGYIDGSSYEQYF
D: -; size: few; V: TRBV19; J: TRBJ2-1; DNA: TGTGCCAGTAGTATTGCGCTCCAGGATGAGCAGTTCTTC; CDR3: CASSIALQDEQFF
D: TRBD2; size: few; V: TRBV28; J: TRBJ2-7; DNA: TGTGCCAGCAGTCCTCTCTCTAGCGGGAGGGCCCCAGGCGAGCAGTACTTC; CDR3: CASSPLSSGRAPGEQYF
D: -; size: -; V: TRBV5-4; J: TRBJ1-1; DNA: TGTGCCAGCAGCTTGGCGGGCACGATGAACACTGAAGCTTTCTTT; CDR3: CASSLAGTMNTEAFF
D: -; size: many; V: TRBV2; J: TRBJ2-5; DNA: TGTGCCAGCAGACAGTCCCAAGAGACCCAGTACTTC; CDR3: CASRQSQETQYF
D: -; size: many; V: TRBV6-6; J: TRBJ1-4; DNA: TGTGCCAGCAGTTTGGCCGGAGGGGAAAAACTGTTTTTT; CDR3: CASSLAGGEKLFF
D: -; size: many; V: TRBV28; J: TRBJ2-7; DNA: TGTGCCAGCAGTTACCTAGGGGAGCAGTACTTC; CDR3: CASSYLGEQYF
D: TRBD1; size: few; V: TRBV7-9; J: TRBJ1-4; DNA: TGTGCCAGCAGCCCCCCTAGGATGACAGGGGATGAAAAACTGTTTTTT; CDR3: CASSPPRMTGDEKLFF
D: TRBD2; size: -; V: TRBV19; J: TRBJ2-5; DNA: TGTGCCAGTAGCGGGAGGGCACCGGTGACCCAGTACTTC; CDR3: CASSGRAPVTQYF
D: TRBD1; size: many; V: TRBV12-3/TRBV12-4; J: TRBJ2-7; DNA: TGTGCCAGCAGTCCGAGACAGGGTCCCTACGAGCAGTACTTC; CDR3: CASSPRQGPYEQYF
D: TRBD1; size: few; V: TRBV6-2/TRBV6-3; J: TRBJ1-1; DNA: TGTGCCAGCACCCAACAGGGGCCGAACACTGAAGCTTTCTTT; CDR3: CASTQQGPNTEAFF
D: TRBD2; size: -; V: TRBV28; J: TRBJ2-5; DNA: TGTGCCAGCAGTTTAATGGAGAGCGGGAGAGGCGGAGAGACCCAGTACTTC; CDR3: CASSLMESGRGGETQYF
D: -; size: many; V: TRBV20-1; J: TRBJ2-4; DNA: TGCAGTGCCCCCTCAATATCCGGGAGAGGCATTCAGTACTTC; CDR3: CSAPSISGRGIQYF
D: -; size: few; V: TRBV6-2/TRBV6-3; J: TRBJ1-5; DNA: TGTGCCAGCAGCAACGGGGGGTTCTCCCCCGGCAATCAGCCCCAGCATTTT; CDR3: CASSNGGFSPGNQPQHF
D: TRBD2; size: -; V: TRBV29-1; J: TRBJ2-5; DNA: TGCAGCGTCGCCGGGACTAGCGGTCAAGAGACCCAGTACTTC; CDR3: CSVAGTSGQETQYF